The clone carrying this T cell receptor (beta chain) was seen once. This record comes from a study of CD8 T cells in Susac syndrome. With random hexamers, roughly 0.45 to 1 ug RNA was reverse transcribed. TCRdb re-derived calls from the immunoSEQ multiplex PCR reads in MiXCR, one entry per CDR3 protein. The sample includes about 140,000 distinct CDR3 sequences, 85% to 95% of them seen just once. This CDR3 contains 15 residues. V lost 0 bases and J 0 bases, leaving 9 bases between the germline ends. Germline assignment: CDR1 LGHDT and CDR2 YNNKEL (reference sequence). The clonotype originates from a human donor in good health. V gene TRBV3-1 combines with J gene TRBJ2-7; a weak D match, TRBD2 (5 bases). The sequenced sample consisted of CD8+ T cells from PBMCs. CDR3 nucleotides: TGTGCCAGCAGCCAAGATCTAGCCACCTCCTACGAGCAGTACTTC. It encodes CASSQDLATSYEQYF.